This TCR beta chain was documented in a study of cytomegalovirus exposure and HLA in healthy donors. General study findings and limits: The authors later found HLA-associated TCR beta chains more clonally expanded than equally common others.

Trimming pared 5 bases from V and 3 bases from J, leaving 10 bases between. This CDR3 spans 13 amino acids. Per the germline V gene, CDR1 is KGHSH and CDR2 is LQKENI. Of note for this clone: Its antigen is unidentified. This sample includes further DNA sequences coding for the same CDR3.

With 60 Vbeta and 13 Jbeta primers, the PCR was carried out. Authors' processing steps: Later reanalysis found roughly 80 million unique TCR beta chains, roughly 10 million of them shared. Assay: immunoSEQ multiplex PCR; the TCRdb copy retains only in-frame clones and omits some. V and J calls plus clone size are reproduced from that table; the DNA served to infer D and trimming. The repertoire has around 120,000 clones, 80% of them found once; the top ten carry more than 7%. This sequence joins TRBV18 and TRBJ1-1; D gene ambiguous. This clonotype originated in a female donor in good health and CMV-seropositive. Sequences were obtained from PBMCs. CDR3 sequence (DNA): TGTGCCAGCTCAGGAGGGAGGGACACTGAAGCTTTCTTT. Translation gives CASSGGRDTEAFF. The full variable domain, its missing parts supplied by reference TRBV18 and TRBJ1-1, is NAGVMQNPRHLVRRRGQEARLRCSPMKGHSHVYWYRQLPEEGLKFMVYLQKENIIDESGMPKERFSAEFPKEGPSILRIQQVVRGDSAAYFCASSGGRDTEAFFGQGTRLTVV.